These T cell receptor beta chains were read from a single sample in a study of T cell repertoires in cytomegalovirus infection. TCRdb processed the reads anew with MiXCR; each CDR3 protein has one entry. The data contain some 200,000 distinct CDR3 sequences, approximately 9.7% of them singletons. The sequencing input was PBMCs. The receptors were gathered from a human donor in good health (CMV status not recorded). Some clones in this sample may be carry-over from other donors' samples. CDR3s include the opening cysteine and the closing phenylalanine or tryptophan. D genes are given only for firm matches. Clone size is given for some rows only: seen once, a few or many times, or a class if the clone is expanded.

>.|TRBJ1-2|.|TRBV20-1
TGCAGTGCTGGAGTAGGTGGCTACACCTTC
CSAGVGGYTF
>many|TRBJ2-1|.|TRBV7-9
TGTGCCAGCAGCTTAGCGAGGGGATTGGCGGGACCCGAGCAGTTCTTC
CASSLARGLAGPEQFF
>many|TRBJ1-4|.|TRBV7-2
TGTGCCAGCAGCGCGGTTTGGACGGGCGAAAAACTGTTTTTT
CASSAVWTGEKLFF
>few|TRBJ2-1|TRBD1|TRBV12-3/TRBV12-4
TGTGCCAGCAGTTTGTCGACAGGGGTTTACAATGAGCAGTTCTTC
CASSLSTGVYNEQFF
>many|TRBJ2-1|TRBD2|TRBV6-2/TRBV6-3
TGTGCCAGCAGTAGATTCCCGGGACTAGCGGGGAAAAACTCCTACAATGAGCAGTTCTTC
CASSRFPGLAGKNSYNEQFF
>.|TRBJ2-1|.|TRBV5-4
TGTGCCAGCAGCTTGACCGGTGACTTGTACAATGAGCAGTTCTTC
CASSLTGDLYNEQFF
>many|TRBJ1-1|.|TRBV28
TGTGCCAGCAAGACCCGAGGCCCCTGGGAAAACACTGAAGCTTTCTTT
CASKTRGPWENTEAFF
>many|TRBJ2-7|TRBD2|TRBV28
TGTGCCAGCAGTCCGTGGGCAGCGGGAGACGACGAGCAGTACTTC
CASSPWAAGDDEQYF
>many|TRBJ1-5|.|TRBV27
TGTGCCAGCAGTCACATCGACAGCTACAATCAGCCCCAGCATTTT
CASSHIDSYNQPQHF
>.|TRBJ1-6|.|TRBV5-1
TGCGCCAGCAGCACCACCCCAGGGGAAGACTCACCCCTCCACTTT
CASSTTPGEDSPLHF
>many|TRBJ2-2|.|TRBV6-1
TGTGCCAGCGGACAAGGGAACACCGGGGAGCTGTTTTTT
CASGQGNTGELFF